The rows below give T cell receptor beta chains drawn from one sample of a study of identifying expanded T cells in peripheral blood. Using immunoSEQ multiplex PCR, the repertoire was profiled, and TCRdb retains in-frame clones only, with some absent. The table includes some 75,000 clones, roughly 90% detected once. The specimen was blood. These receptors originate from a person between 18 and 75 years old in good health. CDR3s include the opening cysteine and the closing phenylalanine or tryptophan. The D gene is left open where the match is weak. Clone size is stated in some rows and not others, as once, few, many or a class when expanded.

CDR3	DNA	D	V	J	length	size
CSATDTYEQYF	TGCAGTGCTACGGACACCTACGAGCAGTACTTC	.	TRBV20-1	TRBJ2-7	11	.
CAWSGAGSGYTF	TGTGCCTGGAGTGGGGCAGGTTCTGGCTACACCTTC	.	TRBV30	TRBJ1-2	12	.
CSVDGRRAFF	TGCAGCGTTGATGGCAGAAGGGCTTTCTTT	.	TRBV29-1	TRBJ1-1	10	few
CASSPRGGLTDTQYF	TGTGCCAGCAGCCCCCGGGGGGGCCTCACAGATACGCAGTATTTT	TRBD2	TRBV7-3	TRBJ2-3	15	few
CAWKRDRDGSPLHF	TGTGCCTGGAAACGGGACAGGGATGGTTCACCCCTCCACTTT	TRBD1	TRBV30	TRBJ1-6	14	.
CAISVANRTSVLYNEQFF	TGTGCCATCAGTGTAGCCAACCGGACTAGCGTATTATACAATGAGCAGTTCTTC	TRBD2	TRBV10-3	TRBJ2-1	18	.
CSANRAGGRYF	TGCAGTGCTAATAGGGCGGGGGGCCGGTATTTT	TRBD2	TRBV20-1	TRBJ2-3	11	.
CASSPPGQGKAFF	TGTGCCAGTAGTCCACCGGGACAGGGGAAAGCTTTCTTT	TRBD1	TRBV19	TRBJ1-1	13	.
CASRKGRLYNEQFF	TGTGCCAGCAGAAAGGGGCGCCTTTACAATGAGCAGTTCTTC	.	TRBV21-1	TRBJ2-1	14	.
CASSMGGPYNEQFF	TGCGCCAGCAGCATGGGGGGGCCCTACAATGAGCAGTTCTTC	.	TRBV5-1	TRBJ2-1	14	once
CASNPDGQEMQETQYF	TGTGCCAGCAACCCGGACGGACAAGAAATGCAAGAGACCCAGTACTTC	.	TRBV9	TRBJ2-5	16	once
CASAAVSSYNSPLHF	TGTGCCAGCGCTGCTGTTAGCTCCTATAATTCACCCCTCCACTTT	.	TRBV5-6	TRBJ1-6	15	.
CASEGGAVSGANVLTF	TGTGCCAGTGAGGGAGGCGCTGTCTCTGGGGCCAACGTCCTGACTTTC	.	TRBV19	TRBJ2-6	16	.
CASSPPGGGTSSYNEQFF	TGTGCCAGCTCACCACCGGGCGGGGGGACCAGCTCCTACAATGAGCAGTTCTTC	TRBD2	TRBV18	TRBJ2-1	18	.
CSVKTGVWNTEAFF	TGCAGCGTAAAGACAGGAGTTTGGAACACTGAAGCTTTCTTT	.	TRBV29-1	TRBJ1-1	14	.
CASSQTVSGSGTQYF	TGTGCCAGCAGCCAAACCGTAAGCGGGAGTGGGACCCAGTACTTC	TRBD2	TRBV14	TRBJ2-5	15	.
CASSTRSGGPSEQYF	TGTGCCAGCAGCACAAGGTCAGGGGGCCCCTCGGAGCAGTACTTC	TRBD1	TRBV7-9	TRBJ2-7	15	.
CASSELHAYEQYF	TGTGCCAGCAGTGAACTTCATGCCTACGAGCAGTACTTC	.	TRBV6-1	TRBJ2-7	13	.
CASSSLMTGGNSPLHF	TGTGCCAGCAGCTCCTTAATGACAGGGGGGAATTCACCCCTCCACTTT	TRBD1	TRBV7-8	TRBJ1-6	16	.
CASSQDTAKETQYF	TGCGCCAGCAGCCAAGACACTGCGAAAGAGACCCAGTACTTC	.	TRBV4-3	TRBJ2-5	14	few
CASSFWQGLGGYTF	TGTGCCAGCAGCTTTTGGCAGGGCTTAGGCGGCTACACCTTC	.	TRBV5-5	TRBJ1-2	14	.
CASRRDREPEAFF	TGTGCCAGCAGGCGGGACAGGGAACCTGAAGCTTTCTTT	TRBD1	TRBV2	TRBJ1-1	13	.